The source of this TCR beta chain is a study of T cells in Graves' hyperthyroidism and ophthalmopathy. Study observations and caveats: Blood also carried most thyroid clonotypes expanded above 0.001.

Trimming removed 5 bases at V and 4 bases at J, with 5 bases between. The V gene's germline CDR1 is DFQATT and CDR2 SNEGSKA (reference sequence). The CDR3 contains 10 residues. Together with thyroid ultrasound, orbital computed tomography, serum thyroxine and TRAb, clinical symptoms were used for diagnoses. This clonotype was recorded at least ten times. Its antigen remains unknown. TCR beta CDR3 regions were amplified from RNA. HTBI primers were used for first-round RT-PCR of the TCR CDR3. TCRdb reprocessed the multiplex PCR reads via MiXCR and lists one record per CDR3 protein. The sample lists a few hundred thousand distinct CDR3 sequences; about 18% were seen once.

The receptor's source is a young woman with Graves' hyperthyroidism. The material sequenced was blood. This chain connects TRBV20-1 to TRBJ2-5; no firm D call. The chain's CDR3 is CSAPRETQYF. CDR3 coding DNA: TGCAGTGCTCCGCGAGAGACCCAGTACTTC.